Sequencing of this T cell receptor (beta chain) was carried out in a study of Ad26.COV2.S vaccination and SARS-CoV-2 variants. Study-wide points: Substantial breadth was reported for post-vaccination spike-specific CD8+ and CD4+ T cells. Vaccinated and placebo-treated recipients had similar non-spike TCR breadth.

The CDR3 runs 15 residues. V lost 6 bases, J lost 6 bases, and 8 bases stayed unmatched. Per the germline V gene, CDR1 is MGHRA and CDR2 is YSYEKL. Noted treatment: around 19 received Ad26.COV2.S at low or high dose, single or two shots; five or six received placebo; per-sample allocation not given. Collection of samples fell on day 63 after the first vaccine or placebo injection. Donor was an adult aged 18-55 years in Boston. Clones were sequenced by immunoSEQ multiplex PCR, and TCRdb holds only the in-frame ones, with some missing. In the table there are about 430,000 clones, over 75% of which are singletons. As concerns this clone: Its antigen is still unknown.

The TCR originated in a person aged 18-65 years who received the Ad26.COV2.S COVID-19 vaccine or a placebo. The rearrangement uses TRBV4-1 and TRBJ2-2; 9 nucleotides line up with TRBD2. The starting material was peripheral blood, obtained in a trial of Ad26.COV2.S vaccine versus placebo. CDR3 sequence: CASSPGTSRAGELFF. CDR3 nucleotide sequence: TGCGCCAGCAGTCCGGGGACTAGCCGGGCCGGGGAGCTGTTTTTT.